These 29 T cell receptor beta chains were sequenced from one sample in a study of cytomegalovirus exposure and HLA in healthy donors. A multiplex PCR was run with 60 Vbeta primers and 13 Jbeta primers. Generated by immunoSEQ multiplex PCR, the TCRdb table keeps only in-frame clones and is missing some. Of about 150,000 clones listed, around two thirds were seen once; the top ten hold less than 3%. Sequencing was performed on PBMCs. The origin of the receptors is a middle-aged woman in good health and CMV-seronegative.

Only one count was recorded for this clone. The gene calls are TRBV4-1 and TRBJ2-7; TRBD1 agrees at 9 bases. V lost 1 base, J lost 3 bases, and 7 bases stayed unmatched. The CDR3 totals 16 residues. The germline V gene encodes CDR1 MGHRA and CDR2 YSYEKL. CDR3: CASSQVGVTGGYEQYF. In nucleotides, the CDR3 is TGCGCCAGCAGCCAAGTGGGTGTGACAGGGGGCTACGAGCAGTACTTC.

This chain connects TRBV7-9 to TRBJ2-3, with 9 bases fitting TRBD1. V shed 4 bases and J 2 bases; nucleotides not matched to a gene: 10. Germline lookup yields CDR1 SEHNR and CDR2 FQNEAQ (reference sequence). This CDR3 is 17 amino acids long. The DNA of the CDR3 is TGTGCCAGCAGCTCAGCGGAGACAGGGGGAGTCACAGATACGCAGTATTTT. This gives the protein CASSSAETGGVTDTQYF.

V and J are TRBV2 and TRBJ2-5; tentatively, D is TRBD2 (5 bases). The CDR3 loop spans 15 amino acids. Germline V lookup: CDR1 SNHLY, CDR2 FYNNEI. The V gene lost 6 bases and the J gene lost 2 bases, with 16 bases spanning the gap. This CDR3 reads CASSIIGSVQETQYF. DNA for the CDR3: TGTGCCAGCAGCATCATAGGGAGCGTTCAAGAGACCCAGTACTTC.

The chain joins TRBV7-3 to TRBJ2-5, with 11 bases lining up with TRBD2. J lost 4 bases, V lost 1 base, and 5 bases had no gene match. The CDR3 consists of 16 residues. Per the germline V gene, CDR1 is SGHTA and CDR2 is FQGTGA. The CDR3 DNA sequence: TGTGCCAGCAGCTTAAGTAGCGGGGGGGCTTTAGAGACCCAGTACTTC. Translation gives CASSLSSGGALETQYF.

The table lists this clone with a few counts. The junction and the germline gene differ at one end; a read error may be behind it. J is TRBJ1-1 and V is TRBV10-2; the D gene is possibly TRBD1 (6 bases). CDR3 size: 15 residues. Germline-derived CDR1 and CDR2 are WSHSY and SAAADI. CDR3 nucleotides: TGCGCCAGCAGTACAATCGGGGGGGCGAACACTGAAGATTTCTTT. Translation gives CASSTIGGANTEDFF.

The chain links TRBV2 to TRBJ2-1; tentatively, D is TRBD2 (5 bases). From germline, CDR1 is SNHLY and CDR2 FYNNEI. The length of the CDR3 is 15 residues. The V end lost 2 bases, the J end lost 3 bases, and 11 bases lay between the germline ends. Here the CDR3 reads CASSENAGVYNEQFF. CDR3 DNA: TGTGCCAGCAGTGAAAATGCGGGTGTCTACAATGAGCAGTTCTTC.

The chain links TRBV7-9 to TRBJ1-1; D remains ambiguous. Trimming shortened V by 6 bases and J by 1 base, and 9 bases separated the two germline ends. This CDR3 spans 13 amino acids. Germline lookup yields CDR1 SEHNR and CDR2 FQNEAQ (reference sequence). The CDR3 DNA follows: TGTGCCAGCAGAAGGACTTCGAACACTGAAGCTTTCTTT. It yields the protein CASRRTSNTEAFF. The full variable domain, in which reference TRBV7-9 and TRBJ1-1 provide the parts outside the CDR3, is DTGVSQNPRHKITKRGQNVTFRCDPISEHNRLYWYRQTLGQGPEFLTYFQNEAQLEKSRLLSDRFSAERPKGSFSTLEIQRTEQGDSAMYLCASRRTSNTEAFFGQGTRLTVV.

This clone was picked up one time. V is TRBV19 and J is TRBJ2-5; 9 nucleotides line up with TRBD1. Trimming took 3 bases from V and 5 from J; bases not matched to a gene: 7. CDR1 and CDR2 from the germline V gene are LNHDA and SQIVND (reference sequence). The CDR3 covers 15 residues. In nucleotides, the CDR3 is TGTGCCAGTAGTATCAAACAGGGGGCAGGGGAGACCCAGTACTTC. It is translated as CASSIKQGAGETQYF.

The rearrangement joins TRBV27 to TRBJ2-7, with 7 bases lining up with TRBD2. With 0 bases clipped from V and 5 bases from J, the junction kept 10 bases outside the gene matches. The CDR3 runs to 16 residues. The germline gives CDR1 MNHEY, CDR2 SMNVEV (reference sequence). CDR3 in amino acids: CASSLSGGNYHNEQYF. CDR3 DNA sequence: TGTGCCAGCAGTTTATCGGGAGGGAATTACCACAACGAGCAGTACTTC.

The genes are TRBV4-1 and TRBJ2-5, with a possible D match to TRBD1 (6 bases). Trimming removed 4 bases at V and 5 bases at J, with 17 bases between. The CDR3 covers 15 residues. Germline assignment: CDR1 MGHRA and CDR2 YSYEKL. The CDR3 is CASSLRDTGQETQYF. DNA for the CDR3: TGCGCCAGCAGCCTCCGGGACACCGGACAGGAGACCCAGTACTTC.

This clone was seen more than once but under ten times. Here the CDR3 DNA reads TGTGCCAGCAGCTGGGGGCTGGACATTCAGTACTTC. Its translation is CASSWGLDIQYF. The gene calls are TRBV5-8 and TRBJ2-4; the D gene is possibly TRBD1 (6 bases). Trimming removed 3 bases at V and 8 bases at J, with 9 bases between. This CDR3 comprises 12 residues. Germline CDR1 and CDR2: SGHTS and YDEGEE.

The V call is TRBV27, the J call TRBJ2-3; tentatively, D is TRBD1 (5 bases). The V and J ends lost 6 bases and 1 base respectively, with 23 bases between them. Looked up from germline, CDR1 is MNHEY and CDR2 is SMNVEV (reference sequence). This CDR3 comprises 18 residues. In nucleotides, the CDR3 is TGTGCCAGCAGAGATAGAAAACGACAGACCCGGGGCACAGATACGCAGTATTTT. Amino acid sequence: CASRDRKRQTRGTDTQYF.

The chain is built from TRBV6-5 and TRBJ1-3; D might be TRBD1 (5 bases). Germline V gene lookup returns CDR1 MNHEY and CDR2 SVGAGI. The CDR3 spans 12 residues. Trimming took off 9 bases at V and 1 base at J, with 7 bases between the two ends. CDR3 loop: CARDSSGNTIYF. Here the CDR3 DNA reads TGTGCCAGAGACAGTTCTGGAAACACCATATATTTT.

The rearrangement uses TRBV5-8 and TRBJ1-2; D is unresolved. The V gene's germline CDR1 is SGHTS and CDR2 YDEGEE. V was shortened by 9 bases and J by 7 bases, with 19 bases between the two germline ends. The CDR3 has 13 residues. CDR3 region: CATGRGSRPGYTF. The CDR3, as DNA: TGTGCCACTGGAAGAGGGTCAAGGCCTGGCTACACCTTC. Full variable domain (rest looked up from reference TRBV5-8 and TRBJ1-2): EAGVTQSPTHLIKTRGQQATLRCSPISGHTSVYWYQQALGLGLQFLLWYDEGEERNRGNFPPRFSGRQFPNYSSELNVNALELEDSALYLCATGRGSRPGYTFGSGTRLTVV.

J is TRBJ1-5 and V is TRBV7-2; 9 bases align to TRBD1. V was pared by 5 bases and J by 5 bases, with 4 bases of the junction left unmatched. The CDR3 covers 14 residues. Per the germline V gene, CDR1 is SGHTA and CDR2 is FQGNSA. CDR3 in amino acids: CASSLWTGDQPQHF. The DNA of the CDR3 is TGTGCCAGCAGCCTCTGGACAGGGGATCAGCCCCAGCATTTT.

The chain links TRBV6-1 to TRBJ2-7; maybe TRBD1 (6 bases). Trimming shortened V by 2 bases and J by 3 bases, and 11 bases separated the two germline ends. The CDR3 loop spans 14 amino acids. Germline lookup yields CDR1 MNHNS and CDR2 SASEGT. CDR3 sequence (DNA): TGTGCCAGCAGTGAACAGGGACATAACTACGAGCAGTACTTC. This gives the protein CASSEQGHNYEQYF.

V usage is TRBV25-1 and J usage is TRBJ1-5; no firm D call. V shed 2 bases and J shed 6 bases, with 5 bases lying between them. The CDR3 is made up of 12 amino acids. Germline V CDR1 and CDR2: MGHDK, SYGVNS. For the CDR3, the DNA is TGTGCCAGCAGTGAAGGAGGTCAGCCCCAGCATTTT. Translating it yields CASSEGGQPQHF.

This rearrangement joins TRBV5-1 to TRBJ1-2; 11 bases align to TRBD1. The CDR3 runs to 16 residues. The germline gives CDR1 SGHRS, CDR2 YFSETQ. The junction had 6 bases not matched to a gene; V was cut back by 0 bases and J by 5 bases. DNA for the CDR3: TGCGCCAGCAGCTTGGGGTACGGACAGGGGGCTTATGGCTACACCTTC. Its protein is CASSLGYGQGAYGYTF.

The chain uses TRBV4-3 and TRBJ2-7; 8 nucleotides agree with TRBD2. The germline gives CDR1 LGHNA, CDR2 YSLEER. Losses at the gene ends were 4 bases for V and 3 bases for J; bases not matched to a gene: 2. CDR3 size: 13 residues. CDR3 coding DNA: TGCGCCAGCAGCCCCGCGGGGGGCTACGAGCAGTACTTC. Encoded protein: CASSPAGGYEQYF.

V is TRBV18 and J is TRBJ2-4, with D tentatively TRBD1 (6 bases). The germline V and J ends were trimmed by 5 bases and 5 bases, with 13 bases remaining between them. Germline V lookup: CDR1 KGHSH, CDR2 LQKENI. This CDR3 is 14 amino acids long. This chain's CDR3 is CASSTTGIENIQYF. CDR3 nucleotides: TGTGCCAGCTCAACCACAGGGATCGAAAACATTCAGTACTTC.

The CDR3 loop is CASSLAGDTIYF. CDR3 nucleotide sequence: TGCGCCAGCAGCCTCGCGGGGGACACCATATATTTT. The chain recombines TRBV5-1 with TRBJ1-3; TRBD1 is a possible D gene (5 bases). Germline V gene data show CDR1 as SGHRS and CDR2 as YFSETQ. The CDR3 is made up of 12 amino acids. The V and J ends lost 4 bases and 8 bases respectively, with 10 bases between them.

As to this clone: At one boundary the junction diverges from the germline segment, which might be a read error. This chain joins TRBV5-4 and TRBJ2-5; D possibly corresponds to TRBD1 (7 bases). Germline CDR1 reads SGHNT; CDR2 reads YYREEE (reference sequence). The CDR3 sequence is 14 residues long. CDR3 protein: CASSRGTDQEAQYF. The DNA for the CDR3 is TGTGCCAGCAGCCGGGGGACAGACCAAGAGGCCCAGTACTTC.

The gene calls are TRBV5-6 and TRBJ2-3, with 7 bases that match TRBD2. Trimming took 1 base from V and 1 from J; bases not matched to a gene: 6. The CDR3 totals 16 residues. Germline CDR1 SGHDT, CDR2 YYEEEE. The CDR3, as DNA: TGTGCCAGCAGCTTGTTTGGGACTACCCGCACAGATACGCAGTATTTT. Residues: CASSLFGTTRTDTQYF.

CDR3 amino acids: CAIKGFSGGGTQYF. Written as DNA, the CDR3 is TGTGCCATCAAAGGGTTTAGCGGGGGTGGGACCCAGTACTTC. The chain combines TRBV2 with TRBJ2-5; 9 bases map to TRBD2. The V and J ends lost 10 bases and 7 bases, in that order; junction bases with no gene match: 13. Germline V gene lookup returns CDR1 SNHLY and CDR2 FYNNEI. This CDR3 is 14 amino acids long.

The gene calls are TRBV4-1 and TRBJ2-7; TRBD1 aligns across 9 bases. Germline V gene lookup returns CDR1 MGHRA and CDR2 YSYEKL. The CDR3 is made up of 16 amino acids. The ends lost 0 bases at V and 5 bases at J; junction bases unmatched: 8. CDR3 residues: CASSQERGQGLNEQYF. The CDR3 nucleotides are TGCGCCAGCAGCCAAGAGCGGGGACAGGGTTTAAACGAGCAGTACTTC.

The DNA of the CDR3 is TGTGCCAGCAGCTACCGACAGGGACTGTACGAGCAGTACTTC. The encoded protein is CASSYRQGLYEQYF. The genes are TRBV7-2 and TRBJ2-7, with D perhaps matching TRBD1 (7 bases). This CDR3 contains 14 residues. Germline assignment: CDR1 SGHTA and CDR2 FQGNSA. Trimming took off 4 bases at V and 4 bases at J, with 14 bases between the two ends.

The CDR3 is CASSTSPTGYEQYF. CDR3 sequence (DNA): TGTGCCAGTAGTACGTCCCCAACGGGCTACGAGCAGTACTTC. The genes are TRBV19 and TRBJ2-7; the D is unclear. Trimming left V 4 bases short and J 3 bases short, with 13 bases between. The CDR3 has 14 residues. Germline values: CDR1 LNHDA, CDR2 SQIVND (reference sequence).

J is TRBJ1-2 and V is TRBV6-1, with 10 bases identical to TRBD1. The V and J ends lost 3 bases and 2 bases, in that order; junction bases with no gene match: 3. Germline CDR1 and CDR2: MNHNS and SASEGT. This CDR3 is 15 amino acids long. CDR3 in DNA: TGTGCCAGCAGTGATGGGACAGGGGTGAACTATGGCTACACCTTC. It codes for CASSDGTGVNYGYTF.

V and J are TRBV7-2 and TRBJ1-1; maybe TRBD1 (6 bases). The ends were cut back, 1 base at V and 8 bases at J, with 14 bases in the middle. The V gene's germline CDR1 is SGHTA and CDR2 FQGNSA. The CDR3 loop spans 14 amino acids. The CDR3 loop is CASSLGRGQTEAFF. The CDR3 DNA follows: TGTGCCAGCAGCTTAGGGCGGGGGCAGACCGAAGCTTTCTTT.